This T cell receptor (beta chain) is from a study of blood T cell repertoires in COVID-19. Study in general: Specimens from acute and convalescent COVID-19 originated in the United States, Italy and Spain. T cells, B-cell-depleted T cells, or PBMCs supplied cDNA or gDNA.

Original analysis: Amplified reference gene primers provided the basis for estimating nucleated cell counts. Here immunoSEQ multiplex PCR was the method, and the copy in TCRdb shows in-frame clones only, minus some. V and J calls and clone size are as listed in that table; D and trimming were resolved from the DNA. This repertoire shows about 150,000 clones, over 70% found once; its top ten account for 0.5% to 0.65%. The CDR3 length is 13 residues. Germline CDR1 SGHVS, CDR2 FQNEAQ. Trimming cost V 3 bases and J 8 bases, with 13 bases left between them. Specimen: peripheral blood. This TCR was sampled from a man between 60 and 75 years old with acute or convalescent COVID-19. The rearrangement joins TRBV7-8 to TRBJ1-2, with D possibly TRBD1 on 6 matching bases. CDR3 bases: TGTGCCAGCAGCTTTTCTCAGGGGAAGGGCTACACCTTC. It translates to CASSFSQGKGYTF. Filled out from reference TRBV7-8 and TRBJ1-2, the complete variable domain reads GAGVSQSPRYKVAKRGQDVALRCDPISGHVSLFWYQQALGQGPEFLTYFQNEAQLDKSGLPSDRFFAERPEGSVSTLKIQRTQQEDSAVYLCASSFSQGKGYTFGSGTRLTVV.